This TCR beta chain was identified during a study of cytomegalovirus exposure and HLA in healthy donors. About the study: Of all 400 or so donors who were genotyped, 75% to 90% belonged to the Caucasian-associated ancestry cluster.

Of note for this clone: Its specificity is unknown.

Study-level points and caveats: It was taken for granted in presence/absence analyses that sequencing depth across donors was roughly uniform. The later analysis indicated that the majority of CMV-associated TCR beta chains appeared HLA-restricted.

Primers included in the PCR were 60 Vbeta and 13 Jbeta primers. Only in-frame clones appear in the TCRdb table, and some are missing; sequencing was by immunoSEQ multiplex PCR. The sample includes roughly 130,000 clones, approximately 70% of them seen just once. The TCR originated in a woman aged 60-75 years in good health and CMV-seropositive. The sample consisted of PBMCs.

CDR3 in amino acids: CASSQGEDRGFNQPQHF. DNA of the CDR3: TGCGCCAGCAGCCAAGGAGAGGACAGGGGCTTCAATCAGCCCCAGCATTTT. The gene calls are TRBV4-1 and TRBJ1-5; 9 nucleotides match TRBD1. From germline, CDR1 is MGHRA and CDR2 YSYEKL. The CDR3 covers 17 residues. V lost 1 base, J lost 3 bases, and 7 bases stayed unmatched.